The rows below give T cell receptor beta chains drawn from one sample of a study of T-cell reconstitution after alpha-beta-depleted transplantation in children. TCRdb recomputed calls from the PCR reads with MiXCR, one row per CDR3 protein. Of 600,000 to 700,000 distinct CDR3 sequences in the sample, roughly 17% are singletons; the top ten hold about 1.1%. The sequenced sample was PBMCs from the stem cell graft donor, obtained from the stem cell graft. Receptors originate from a human donor who donated a stem cell graft to a child with acute myeloid leukemia. CDR3s include the opening cysteine and the closing phenylalanine or tryptophan. The D gene is left open where the match is weak. Not every row has a clone size; where given, it reads once, few, many or a size class.

cdr3_length j_call d_call v_call clone_size cdr3_nt cdr3_aa
13 TRBJ1-1 . TRBV5-5 many TGTGCCAGCACCCTCTTGGTTGCCCAAGAGGCTTTCTTT CASTLLVAQEAFF
17 TRBJ2-3 TRBD2 TRBV4-3 . TGCGCCAGCAGCCAAGCCCGCAGCGGGGGTAGCACAGATACGCAGTATTTT CASSQARSGGSTDTQYF
14 TRBJ2-3 . TRBV20-1 few TGCAGTGCTAGTCGGCAGTTCGGCACAGATACGCAGTATTTT CSASRQFGTDTQYF
17 TRBJ2-6 . TRBV6-1 . TGTGCCAGCAGTGACTTAGGGCTCTCTTCTGGGGCCAACGTCCTGACTTTC CASSDLGLSSGANVLTF
13 TRBJ2-3 . TRBV20-1 many TGCAGTGCACCCCCTAGAGTCACAGATACGCAGTATTTT CSAPPRVTDTQYF
16 TRBJ1-1 . TRBV7-3 . TGTGCCAGCAGCTTAAGCCCCGTGCCGGACGGCACTGAAGCTTTCTTT CASSLSPVPDGTEAFF
12 TRBJ2-7 . TRBV7-9 few TGTGCCTCCGAGGCGCTGTACTACGAGCAGTACTTC CASEALYYEQYF
15 TRBJ2-5 . TRBV6-1 . TGTGCCAGCAGTGGCCAGAGGGGTATCCAAGAGACCCAGTACTTC CASSGQRGIQETQYF
15 TRBJ1-1 . TRBV20-1 few TGCAGTGCTAGAGATCTTCGCAGATGGGGCACTGAAGCTTTCTTT CSARDLRRWGTEAFF
15 TRBJ2-2 . TRBV29-1 many TGCAGCGTTGAAGGTGTTGGTCTGAACACCGGGGAGCTGTTTTTT CSVEGVGLNTGELFF
17 TRBJ1-1 TRBD1 TRBV4-3 few TGCGCCAGCAGCCAAGATATGACAGGGCCTGTGAACACTGAAGCTTTCTTT CASSQDMTGPVNTEAFF
13 TRBJ2-2 TRBD2 TRBV20-1 many TGCAGTGCTCGAGTAGCGGGGGCCGGGGAGCTGTTTTTT CSARVAGAGELFF
16 TRBJ2-7 TRBD2 TRBV7-3 . TGTGCCAGCAGCCCCCGGGGGGGGGACGGCACCTACGAGCAGTACTTC CASSPRGGDGTYEQYF
16 TRBJ2-7 . TRBV7-2 . TGTGCCAGCAGCTTGATTGGCGGGCCTAGAGGCCGCGAGCAGTACTTC CASSLIGGPRGREQYF
16 TRBJ1-1 TRBD1 TRBV7-9 . TGTGCCAGCTCTAGGGGGGACAGGGTAGGCAACACTGAAGCTTTCTTT CASSRGDRVGNTEAFF
15 TRBJ2-2 . TRBV24-1 few TGTGCCACCAGTGATCCCGGGACCACCACCGGGGAGCTGTTTTTT CATSDPGTTTGELFF
20 TRBJ2-1 TRBD2 TRBV12-3/TRBV12-4 . TGTGCCAACAGTTTCCCCCCGGGACTAGCGGGGGCTGGGTCCTACAATGAGCAGTTCTTC CANSFPPGLAGAGSYNEQFF
17 TRBJ2-1 . TRBV5-5 many TGTGCCAGCAGCTCGCAGGGACACGCACCTTCCTACAATGAGCAGTTCTTC CASSSQGHAPSYNEQFF
16 TRBJ2-5 . TRBV7-2 . TGTGCCAGCAGCTTAGCGGCGGGGGCCCTCCAAGAGACCCAGTACTTC CASSLAAGALQETQYF
15 TRBJ1-1 . TRBV10-3 many TGTGCCATCAGTCGCCTAGACATCACGAACACTGAAGCTTTCTTT CAISRLDITNTEAFF
16 TRBJ2-1 . TRBV12-3/TRBV12-4 few TGTGCCAGCAGTTTTCTCCTTACCCCAGCCCACAATGAGCAGTTCTTC CASSFLLTPAHNEQFF
15 TRBJ1-5 . TRBV7-2 few TGTGCCAGCAGCCAGAGGACAAGCGGGAATCAGCCCCAGCATTTT CASSQRTSGNQPQHF
16 TRBJ2-1 TRBD2 TRBV4-3 many TGCGCCAGCAGCCCTCATCTAGCGGCTTCCTACAATGAGCAGTTCTTC CASSPHLAASYNEQFF
14 TRBJ1-2 TRBD1 TRBV7-9 many TGTGCCAGCACAAGGACAGGGGCTAACTATGGCTACACCTTC CASTRTGANYGYTF
15 TRBJ2-1 TRBD2 TRBV6-6 many TGTGCCAGCAGGATTAGCGGGGCGTCCTACAATGAGCAGTTCTTC CASRISGASYNEQFF
16 TRBJ2-1 TRBD1 TRBV10-3 . TGTGCCATCAGGACGAGTGGGGACAGCTCCTACAATGAGCAGTTCTTC CAIRTSGDSSYNEQFF
14 TRBJ2-1 TRBD1 TRBV24-1 few TGTGCCACCAGTGTAGGGGGCGCCCCCAATGAGCAGTTCTTC CATSVGGAPNEQFF
13 TRBJ2-1 . TRBV12-3/TRBV12-4 many TGTGCCAGCAGTTTAGCTCTGATGAAAGAGCAGTTCTTC CASSLALMKEQFF
17 TRBJ2-1 TRBD1 TRBV7-8 . TGTGCCAGCAGCTTAGGCCGGACAGGAGCCTCCTACAATGAGCAGTTCTTC CASSLGRTGASYNEQFF
17 TRBJ2-4 TRBD1 TRBV20-1 . TGCAGTGCCCATCGCCGGGACAGCCCCCCGCCCAAAAACATTCAGTACTTC CSAHRRDSPPPKNIQYF
15 TRBJ1-2 . TRBV12-3/TRBV12-4 many TGTGCCAGCAGTTTAGCGCCCGGACAGAACTATGGCTACACCTTC CASSLAPGQNYGYTF
13 TRBJ2-5 . TRBV5-5 many TGTGCCAGCAGCTTGGACCCCGAAGAGACCCAGTACTTC CASSLDPEETQYF
14 TRBJ1-6 . TRBV9 . TGTGCCAGCAGCGTAGGAGACTTAGGATCACCCCTCCACTTT CASSVGDLGSPLHF
12 TRBJ2-3 TRBD2 TRBV20-1 many TGCAGTCCGGGGGGTCCCACAGATACGCAGTATTTT CSPGGPTDTQYF
15 TRBJ2-1 TRBD1 TRBV6-5 many TGTGCCAGCAGCTTAGACAGGGGTTTAAACAATGAGCAGTTCTTC CASSLDRGLNNEQFF
14 TRBJ1-6 TRBD1 TRBV6-5 many TGTGCCAGCAGTTACTCGGGGGCAGGGGGAACCCTCCACTTT CASSYSGAGGTLHF
17 TRBJ1-6 . TRBV9 many TGTGCCAGCAGCGTTCAATCTACCAGGGACGGAAGATCTCCCCTCCACTTT CASSVQSTRDGRSPLHF
19 TRBJ2-6 . TRBV12-3/TRBV12-4 . TGTGCCAGCAGTCTCTTTGCAGGGTTGGGCAGCTCTGGGGCCAACGTCCTGACTTTC CASSLFAGLGSSGANVLTF
11 TRBJ1-2 . TRBV29-1 many TGCAGCGTTGAGCTGGGATACGGCTACACCTTC CSVELGYGYTF
14 TRBJ2-3 . TRBV5-1 . TGCGCCAGCAGCTGGGCAGGGGGGCAGGATACGCAGTATTTT CASSWAGGQDTQYF
16 TRBJ1-3 . TRBV5-6 . TGTGCCAGCAGCTTTGGGCGGTTCGGTGGTGGAAACACCATATATTTT CASSFGRFGGGNTIYF
13 TRBJ1-5 . TRBV12-3/TRBV12-4 few TGTGCCAGCAGCCCCACAAGCAATCAGCCCCAGCATTTT CASSPTSNQPQHF
18 TRBJ2-4 . TRBV5-1 few TGCGCCAGCAGCTTGTCCAGCTTCTGGGAGGACAGCAAAAACATTCAGTACTTC CASSLSSFWEDSKNIQYF